These 22 T cell receptor beta chains were all obtained from the same sample, sequenced in a study. TCRdb used MiXCR to reprocess the RT-PCR reads, holding one entry per CDR3 protein. The table has about 700,000 distinct CDR3 sequences, 14% seen once. Sequenced material: memory CD4+ T cells from blood. The receptor source for this set is a female donor in good health, serving as a healthy control.

This clonotype was counted only a few times. The chain links TRBV6-6 to TRBJ1-5; D is perhaps TRBD1 (5 bases). The CDR3 contains 15 residues. With 6 bases removed from V and 0 bases from J, the gap between germline ends came to 12 bases. The germline V gene has CDR1 MNHNY and CDR2 SVGAGI (reference sequence). This chain's CDR3 is CASSNTGHSNQPQHF. In nucleotides, the CDR3 is TGTGCCAGCAGCAACACGGGGCATAGCAATCAGCCCCAGCATTTT.

This clonotype has at least ten counts. The chain uses TRBV4-3 and TRBJ2-3; 7 nucleotides match TRBD1. Germline V gene data show CDR1 as LGHNA and CDR2 as YSLEER. J gave up 9 bases and V 1 base, and 10 bases lay outside the gene matches. The CDR3 has 15 residues. The CDR3 bases are TGCGCCAGCAGCCAAGTGGATGACAGGGCCGGAACGCAGTATTTT. This encodes CASSQVDDRAGTQYF.

This chain joins TRBV4-3 and TRBJ2-7; 8 nucleotides match TRBD2. The CDR3 runs 16 residues. V was clipped by 1 base and J by 3 bases; unmatched bases: 8. CDR1 is LGHNA and CDR2 is YSLEER in the germline V gene. As DNA, the CDR3 is TGCGCCAGCAGCCAAGGCGCGGGAGGCCTACTCTACGAGCAGTACTTC. This codes for CASSQGAGGLLYEQYF.

The chain has TRBV12-3 or TRBV12-4 and TRBJ1-1; 7 bases are shared with TRBD1. J gave up 5 bases and V 5 bases, and 8 bases lay outside the gene matches. The CDR3 has 14 amino acids. The CDR3 loop reads CASSPTGSWTEAFF. In DNA, the CDR3 is TGTGCCAGCAGTCCGACAGGGTCGTGGACTGAAGCTTTCTTT.

This clonotype was observed a few times. This CDR3 reads CASSSRPDSTNEQFF. The CDR3 region has the DNA TGCGCCAGCAGCTCGAGGCCGGACTCGACTAATGAGCAGTTCTTC. The chain links TRBV5-1 to TRBJ2-1; a possible D gene is TRBD2 (5 bases). V lost 3 bases to trimming and J lost 7 bases, with 17 bases between them. The germline CDR1 and CDR2 sequences are SGHRS and YFSETQ. This CDR3 is built from 15 residues.

The chain carries TRBV7-2 and TRBJ2-1; D may match TRBD1 or TRBD2 (5 bases each). Trimming took 5 bases from V and 2 from J, leaving 10 bases between them. CDR3 length equals 14 residues. Germline values: CDR1 SGHTA, CDR2 FQGNSA. In nucleotides, the CDR3 is TGTGCCAGCAGCCAGCCGGGACCCTACAATGAGCAGTTCTTC. This gives the protein CASSQPGPYNEQFF. Drawing the rest from reference TRBV7-2 and TRBJ2-1, the complete variable domain is GAGVSQSPSNKVTEKGKDVELRCDPISGHTALYWYRQSLGQGLEFLIYFQGNSAPDKSGLPSDRFSAERTGGSVSTLTIQRTQQEDSAVYLCASSQPGPYNEQFFGPGTRLTVL.

This clonotype was counted many times. The rearrangement joins TRBV12-3 or TRBV12-4 to TRBJ2-5, with D maybe TRBD1 (5 bases). V was clipped by 0 bases and J by 4 bases, with 6 bases between them. This CDR3 is 13 amino acids long. CDR3 sequence reads: CASSLARAETQYF. Written as DNA, the CDR3 is TGTGCCAGCAGTTTAGCCAGGGCAGAGACCCAGTACTTC.

The rearrangement joins TRBV7-2 to TRBJ1-5; no clear D. The CDR3 runs to 15 residues. Trimming shortened V by 0 bases and J by 4 bases, and 10 bases separated the two germline ends. Germline CDR1 SGHTA, CDR2 FQGNSA. DNA of the CDR3: TGTGCCAGCAGCTTAGCGGCCGCGGGGAATCAGCCCCAGCATTTT. This codes for CASSLAAAGNQPQHF.

This clonotype has a count of ten or more. This CDR3 reads CSAGRQGLADTQYF. The CDR3 DNA reads as TGCAGTGCTGGCAGACAGGGGTTGGCAGATACGCAGTATTTT. The chain combines TRBV20-1 with TRBJ2-3; 8 positions match TRBD1. Germline CDR1 reads DFQATT; CDR2 reads SNEGSKA (reference sequence). This CDR3 is 14 amino acids long. J lost 4 bases, V lost 5 bases, and 8 bases had no gene match.

This chain joins TRBV3-1 and TRBJ2-7; 8 bases align to TRBD2. Germline V gene sequence: CDR1 LGHDT, CDR2 YNNKEL (reference sequence). V lost 1 base, J lost 4 bases, and 15 bases stayed unmatched. The CDR3 is made up of 18 amino acids. For the CDR3, the DNA is TGTGCCAGCAGCCAAGTCCCCGTGGGTAGCGGGGTACCTTACGAGCAGTACTTC. Residues: CASSQVPVGSGVPYEQYF.

The rearrangement links TRBV6-6 to TRBJ2-7, with D unclear. CDR1 is MNHNY and CDR2 is SVGAGI in the germline V gene (reference sequence). There are 11 residues in the CDR3. The V and J ends lost 2 bases and 5 bases respectively, with 4 bases between them. The CDR3 loop is CASSYLDEQYF. The CDR3 DNA reads as TGTGCCAGCAGTTACCTGGACGAGCAGTACTTC.

The chain carries TRBV24-1 and TRBJ2-2; D gene unclear. CDR1 and CDR2 from the germline V gene are KGHDR and SFDVKD. The CDR3 has 12 amino acids. V was trimmed by 6 bases and J by 5 bases, leaving 6 bases between them. The CDR3 DNA reads TGTGCCACCAGTCGGGCTACCGGGGAGCTGTTTTTT. Its translation is CATSRATGELFF.

In this sample, this clonotype turned up a few times. The V and J genes are TRBV20-1 and TRBJ1-1; no clear D. Trimming removed 0 bases at V and 4 bases at J, with 15 bases between. This CDR3 region has 15 residues. Germline V gene lookup returns CDR1 DFQATT and CDR2 SNEGSKA (reference sequence). CDR3 nucleotide sequence: TGCAGTGCTAGAGATCAAGGCGGGGTAGGCACTGAAGCTTTCTTT. Its translation is CSARDQGGVGTEAFF.

This clonotype was seen a few times. The chain uses TRBV5-1 and TRBJ2-5; 7 nucleotides align to TRBD2. The J segment lost 2 bases and the V segment lost 3 bases, leaving 7 bases of the junction unmatched. There are 15 residues in the CDR3. Germline V gene lookup returns CDR1 SGHRS and CDR2 YFSETQ. The CDR3 spells CASSSGDYPQETQYF. In DNA, the CDR3 is TGCGCCAGCAGCTCGGGGGACTATCCTCAAGAGACCCAGTACTTC.

The chain uses TRBV9 and TRBJ2-1; no firm D call. There are 15 residues in the CDR3. Germline CDR1 and CDR2: SGDLS and YYNGEE. Trimming removed 2 bases at V and 6 bases at J, with 15 bases between. The CDR3 coding sequence is TGTGCCAGCAGCGTGGGTGGTCTTTGGGCCAATGAGCAGTTCTTC. Translation: CASSVGGLWANEQFF.

This clonotype was recorded a few times. CDR3 nucleotide sequence: TGTGCCAGCAGCCCCGCAACCGGGGAAAAACTGTTTTTT. This sequence encodes CASSPATGEKLFF. The chain couples TRBV7-9 to TRBJ1-4, with D hard to call. Per germline, CDR1 SEHNR and CDR2 FQNEAQ (reference sequence). CDR3 size: 13 residues. Trimming took off 5 bases at V and 8 bases at J, with 12 bases between the two ends.

V usage is TRBV25-1 and J usage is TRBJ1-2; TRBD1 matches at 10 bases. The germline gives CDR1 MGHDK, CDR2 SYGVNS. Trimming cost V 4 bases and J 7 bases; bases outside gene matches: 9. The CDR3 contains 15 residues. CDR3 nucleotide sequence: TGTGCCAGCAGTGCCCCGGGACAGGGGATGGGTGGCTACACCTTC. It encodes CASSAPGQGMGGYTF.

This chain uses TRBV5-4 with TRBJ2-3, with a possible D match to TRBD2 (5 bases). Germline CDR1 reads SGHNT; CDR2 reads YYREEE (reference sequence). Trimming pared 0 bases from V and 3 bases from J, leaving 11 bases between. CDR3 length: 15 residues. The chain's CDR3 is CASSLGAESTDTQYF. The CDR3, as DNA: TGTGCCAGCAGCTTGGGAGCGGAGTCAACAGATACGCAGTATTTT.

The J gene is TRBJ2-7, the V gene TRBV28, with D unresolved. Germline assignment: CDR1 MDHEN and CDR2 SYDVKM. V gave up 3 bases and J gave up 1 base, with 10 bases separating them. The CDR3 covers 14 residues. CDR3 DNA: TGTGCCAGCAGTTTGGGGTATCTGTCCTACGAGCAGTACTTC. It encodes CASSLGYLSYEQYF.

The rearrangement uses TRBV28 and TRBJ2-1; 10 bases match TRBD2. J lost 0 bases, V lost 9 bases, and 8 bases had no gene match. Germline values: CDR1 MDHEN, CDR2 SYDVKM. CDR3 length: 16 residues. For the CDR3, the DNA is TGTGCCAGTCTGGGGCTAGCGGGAGCCTCCTACAATGAGCAGTTCTTC. Its protein product is CASLGLAGASYNEQFF.

This clonotype was counted ten times or more. The chain's CDR3 is CSASAGETYEQYF. The CDR3 DNA follows: TGCAGTGCTAGTGCGGGAGAAACCTACGAGCAGTACTTC. The V gene is TRBV20-1, the J gene TRBJ2-7; 7 nucleotides agree with TRBD2. CDR3 length equals 13 residues. V lost 3 bases and J lost 2; bases outside the gene matches: 4. Germline V gene lookup returns CDR1 DFQATT and CDR2 SNEGSKA (reference sequence).

The chain uses TRBV12-3 or TRBV12-4 and TRBJ1-1; D ambiguous. The CDR3 length is 14 residues. V gave up 6 bases and J gave up 5 bases, with 16 bases separating them. CDR3 in amino acids: CASRMSLAGTEAFF. CDR3 nucleotide sequence: TGTGCCAGCAGGATGAGCTTGGCGGGGACTGAAGCTTTCTTT.